What follows are 7 T cell receptor beta chains derived from one specimen sequenced in a study of tumor-infiltrating lymphocytes in primary liver carcinoma. With roughly 0.5 ug total RNA as template and a constant-region primer, TCR beta cDNA was made. Slightly modified ARM-PCR served as the procedure for the TCR beta libraries. These libraries came from three rounds of nested multiplex PCR. TRBV1-TRBV30 forward primers paired with a C-beta reverse primer drove the first two PCR rounds, about 10 cycles each. Via MiXCR, TCRdb re-called the multiplex PCR reads, giving one row per CDR3 protein. The sample lists roughly 180,000 distinct CDR3 sequences, about 60% occurring once. The blood RNA (from unsorted whole blood) was obtained, and germline DNA was also extracted. The material sequenced was peripheral blood. The origin of the receptors is a man in his forties with primary liver carcinoma and hepatitis B virus infection.

This CDR3 reads CASSPERNNEQFF. The CDR3 coding sequence is TGCGCCAGCAGCCCCGAAAGGAACAATGAGCAGTTCTTC. V usage is TRBV4-1 and J usage is TRBJ2-1; D is undetermined. Germline CDR1 and CDR2: MGHRA and YSYEKL. The CDR3 extends over 13 amino acids. Between the trimmed V and J ends, which lost 4 bases and 5 bases, there was a span of 9 bases.

The V and J genes are TRBV5-4 and TRBJ2-1, with a tentative D call TRBD2 (7 bases). The CDR3 runs 17 residues. Trimming stripped 0 bases from V and 8 bases from J, with 21 bases between. Germline V lookup: CDR1 SGHNT, CDR2 YYREEE (reference sequence). CDR3 sequence reads: CASSLDQERGRAYEQFF. CDR3 DNA sequence: TGTGCCAGCAGCTTGGATCAGGAAAGGGGGAGGGCCTATGAGCAGTTCTTC.

Points on this clonotype: This may stem from a read error, because a much larger clone lies one nucleotide away. The chain recombines TRBV29-1 with TRBJ2-1; TRBD1 aligns across 9 bases. Germline assignment: CDR1 SQVTM and CDR2 ANQGSEA. This CDR3 is 15 amino acids long. CDR3: CSVEPRDRAYNEQLF. The CDR3 DNA follows: TGCAGCGTAGAGCCACGGGACAGGGCATACAATGAGCAGTTATTC.

This sequence joins TRBV11-2 and TRBJ2-2, with a possible D match to TRBD1 (6 bases). In germline, CDR1 is SGHAT, CDR2 FQNNGV. Between the trimmed V and J ends, which lost 5 bases and 9 bases, there was a span of 22 bases. The CDR3 is 16 amino acids. The CDR3 spells CASSINRDFIAWELFF. The CDR3 nucleotides are TGTGCCAGCAGCATAAACAGGGATTTCATCGCCTGGGAGCTGTTTTTT.

This chain joins TRBV2 and TRBJ2-3, with D hard to call. The germline V gene has CDR1 SNHLY and CDR2 FYNNEI. The V end was cut by 1 base, the J end by 10 bases, with 6 bases between. The CDR3 loop spans 11 amino acids. CDR3 protein: CASSEERPQYF. CDR3 nucleotide sequence: TGTGCCAGCAGTGAAGAACGTCCGCAGTATTTT.

The chain uses TRBV28 and TRBJ1-1; 7 positions agree with TRBD1. Trimming at V came to 6 bases and at J to 1 base, leaving 11 bases not matched to a gene. The CDR3 consists of 16 residues. The germline gives CDR1 MDHEN, CDR2 SYDVKM. CDR3 protein: CASRQPRDSRNTEAFF. Written as DNA, the CDR3 is TGTGCCAGCAGACAGCCCCGGGACAGCCGGAACACTGAAGCTTTCTTT. Combining the CDR3 with reference TRBV28 and TRBJ1-1 gives the whole variable domain DVKVTQSSRYLVKRTGEKVFLECVQDMDHENMFWYRQDPGLGLRLIYFSYDVKMKEKGDIPEGYSVSREKKERFSLILESASTNQTSMYLCASRQPRDSRNTEAFFGQGTRLTVV.

V is TRBV4-1 and J is TRBJ2-1, with D perhaps given as TRBD1 or TRBD2 (7 bases each). CDR1 and CDR2 (germline): MGHRA, YSYEKL. This CDR3 contains 15 residues. V was clipped by 2 bases and J by 12 bases, with 20 bases between them. The CDR3 DNA reads TGCGCCAGCAGCCAACGAGGGGAGGGGGCACACGGGCAGTTCTTC. Its translation is CASSQRGEGAHGQFF.